This section outlines one TCR beta chain sequence together with its context. The antigen is undetermined. This record comes from a study of long-term antiretroviral therapy in people with HIV. There was at least one pre-ART PBMC sample for each donor, plus at least two post-ART PBMC samples. Treatment for all HIV-infected participants took place in the United States. Samples were assayed with immunoSEQ v3.0 at survey level. TCRdb keeps only in-frame clones here, not all; method: immunoSEQ multiplex PCR. The sample lists 25,000 to 35,000 clones, roughly 92% seen once, with approximately 3.9% in the top ten. Findings and caveats of the study: Clonal expansions arising prior to ART prevailed in the repertoire at every time point. Narrower CDR3 length ranges marked HIV repertoires relative to controls.

The source is a man between 18 and 35 years old with HIV. Here the sequenced sample was unsorted PBMCs, taken 3.1 years after starting antiretroviral therapy.

The CDR3 loop is CASSLNGGGAIHEQFF. The CDR3, as DNA: TGTGCCAGCAGCTTAAACGGCGGGGGGGCCATACATGAGCAGTTCTTC. This rearrangement joins TRBV7-3 to TRBJ2-1; 9 bases map to TRBD2. CDR3 length equals 16 residues. V was clipped by 1 base and J by 8 bases; unmatched bases: 9. CDR1 is SGHTA, CDR2 FQGTGA, per germline.